Sequencing of this TCR beta chain was carried out in a study of T-cell memory formation after mild COVID-19. At the level of the study: The two donors had largely donor-specific TCR clusters.

V dropped 6 bases and J dropped 7; count of bases not matched to a gene: 8. Germline V gene sequence: CDR1 MNHEY, CDR2 SMNVEV (reference sequence). The CDR3 runs 13 residues. Study-wide points: CD8+ contracting clones occupied EMRA, while CD4+ ones occupied mainly CM and EM.

TCRalpha and TCRbeta libraries used 5'RACE with constant-segment primers and UMIs. TCRdb itself ran the 5' RACE reads through MiXCR, one entry per CDR3 protein. Among under 250,000 distinct CDR3 sequences listed, 15% were seen once. This clonotype was observed a handful of times. What it binds is unknown. The clonotype was recovered from an adult woman who had mild COVID-19 (a few samples of this study predate the infection). Cell type and time point are not known. The chain recombines TRBV27 with TRBJ2-5, with 7 bases identical to TRBD2. Sequenced sample: PBMCs or a T cell subset sorted from them (not recorded which). CDR3 sequence reads: CASRPTSSATQYF. As DNA, the CDR3 is TGTGCCAGCAGGCCGACTAGCTCAGCGACCCAGTACTTC.